What follows are 12 T cell receptor beta chains derived from one specimen sequenced in a study of blood T cells in healthy people across ages. With a J-beta primer mix and a sample-barcoded 5' primer, a second PCR ran about 7 to 11 cycles. TCRdb ran MiXCR on the 5' RACE reads and lists one entry per CDR3 protein. The sample has 1.8 million or so distinct CDR3 sequences; about 39% are singletons. The material sequenced was blood. The receptors stem from a human donor in good health.

This clonotype was counted ten times or more. This may be a read error: a much more frequent sequence differs by one nucleotide. The chain carries TRBV5-4 and TRBJ2-7; D is ambiguous. The CDR3 loop spans 12 amino acids. Looked up from germline, CDR1 is SGHNT and CDR2 is YYREEE (reference sequence). Trimming shortened V by 3 bases and J by 1 base, and 5 bases separated the two germline ends. The CDR3 here is CASSSESYEQYF. The CDR3 nucleotides are TGTGCCAGCAGCTCCGAATCCTACGAGCAGTACTTC.

J is TRBJ2-5 and V is TRBV7-9; either TRBD1 or TRBD2 may supply D (5 bases each). CDR1 SEHNR and CDR2 FQNEAQ come from the germline V gene (reference sequence). The ends were cut back, 0 bases at V and 2 bases at J, with 10 bases in the middle. The CDR3 sequence is 15 residues long. This CDR3 reads CASSLAIWGQETQYF. CDR3 DNA: TGTGCCAGCAGCTTAGCCATCTGGGGGCAAGAGACCCAGTACTTC.

This clonotype was counted at least ten times. The genes are TRBV7-2 and TRBJ1-2, with a possible D match to TRBD1 (5 bases). The V end was cut by 3 bases, the J end by 1 base, with 6 bases between. The CDR3 sequence is 13 residues long. The germline V gene has CDR1 SGHTA and CDR2 FQGNSA. In nucleotides, the CDR3 is TGTGCCAGCAGCTTGACAGATAACTATGGCTACACCTTC. It translates to CASSLTDNYGYTF. Variable domain in full (rest from reference TRBV7-2 and TRBJ1-2): GAGVSQSPSNKVTEKGKDVELRCDPISGHTALYWYRQSLGQGLEFLIYFQGNSAPDKSGLPSDRFSAERTGGSVSTLTIQRTQQEDSAVYLCASSLTDNYGYTFGSGTRLTVV.

This sequence joins TRBV6-2 or TRBV6-3 and TRBJ1-6; D uncertain. The germline CDR1 and CDR2 sequences are MNHEY and SVGEGT. V lost 5 bases and J lost 9, with 14 bases in between. This CDR3 comprises 14 residues. The CDR3 DNA sequence: TGTGCCAGCAGTCCGGAAATAACGGGTTCACCCCTCCACTTT. This translates into CASSPEITGSPLHF.

The chain has TRBV7-6 and TRBJ2-1, with TRBD1 matching 9 bases. After removal of 3 bases from V and 5 bases from J, the junction contained 5 bases not matched to a gene. This CDR3 is built from 15 residues. Germline CDR1 reads SGHVS; CDR2 reads FNYEAQ. The CDR3 loop is CASSFGTGNHNEQFF. As DNA, the CDR3 is TGTGCCAGCAGCTTTGGGACAGGGAATCACAATGAGCAGTTCTTC. The entire variable domain, with the rest obtained from reference TRBV7-6 and TRBJ2-1, is as follows: GAGVSQSPRYKVTKRGQDVALRCDPISGHVSLYWYRQALGQGPEFLTYFNYEAQQDKSGLPNDRFSAERPEGSISTLTIQRTEQRDSAMYRCASSFGTGNHNEQFFGPGTRLTVL.

Concerning this clonotype: This is likely a read error, given that the CDR3 carries no conserved phenylalanine or tryptophan at its end. The DNA for the CDR3 is TGTGCCAGCAGCTTTGCAGAGAACACTGAAGCTTTCATT. It encodes CASSFAENTEAFI. The chain couples TRBV5-5 to TRBJ1-1; D not certain. The V and J ends lost 2 bases and 1 base respectively, with 6 bases between them. The V gene's germline CDR1 is SGHKS and CDR2 YYEKEE (reference sequence). The CDR3 is 13 residues long.

The chain employs TRBV7-2 and TRBJ2-7; D may be TRBD1 (6 bases). Trimming removed 6 bases at V and 5 bases at J, with 20 bases between. CDR1 is SGHTA and CDR2 is FQGNSA in the germline V gene. The length of the CDR3 is 15 residues. The DNA of the CDR3 is TGTGCCAGCAGTCTCCTAGGGACACATCTCCACGAGCAGTACTTC. The encoded protein is CASSLLGTHLHEQYF.

This clonotype occurred a few times. V and J are TRBV7-3 and TRBJ2-6, with TRBD1 identical over 7 bases. The germline V gene has CDR1 SGHTA and CDR2 FQGTGA. This CDR3 region has 16 residues. The V and J ends lost 3 bases and 0 bases, in that order; junction bases with no gene match: 2. The CDR3 region has the DNA TGTGCCAGCAGCTTTGAGGGGGCCTCTGGGGCCAACGTCCTGACTTTC. This encodes CASSFEGASGANVLTF.

The CDR3 sequence: CSVLELHYGYTF. CDR3 nucleotides: TGCAGCGTTCTGGAACTTCACTATGGCTACACCTTC. The rearrangement joins TRBV29-1 to TRBJ1-2; D not certain. This CDR3 has 12 residues. The V gene's germline CDR1 is SQVTM and CDR2 ANQGSEA. The V end lost 5 bases, the J end lost 3 bases, and 10 bases lay between the germline ends.

This rearrangement joins TRBV11-1 to TRBJ2-4; 14 bases align to TRBD2. V was clipped by 3 bases and J by 2 bases; unmatched bases: 6. The germline CDR1 and CDR2 sequences are SGHAT and FQDESV (reference sequence). The CDR3 totals 18 residues. As DNA, the CDR3 is TGTGCCAGCAGCTTCGGACTAGCGGGGGGTGCTACCAAAAACATTCAGTACTTC. Translated, it gives CASSFGLAGGATKNIQYF. The full variable domain, in which reference TRBV11-1 and TRBJ2-4 provide the parts outside the CDR3, is EAEVAQSPRYKITEKSQAVAFWCDPISGHATLYWYRQILGQGPELLVQFQDESVVDDSQLPKDRFSAERLKGVDSTLKIQPAELGDSAMYLCASSFGLAGGATKNIQYFGAGTRLSVL.

J is TRBJ2-7 and V is TRBV6-5; D might be TRBD1 (7 bases). Per germline, CDR1 MNHEY and CDR2 SVGAGI. The CDR3 is 19 amino acids. Trimming pared 6 bases from V and 2 bases from J, leaving 29 bases between. In DNA, the CDR3 is TGTGCCAGCAGCGACATCGAGGGATCAGGGGGGTTGGATACCTACGAGCAGTACTTC. It yields the protein CASSDIEGSGGLDTYEQYF.

This rearrangement joins TRBV29-1 to TRBJ2-5; 8 positions agree with TRBD1. Germline-derived CDR1 and CDR2 are SQVTM and ANQGSEA. This CDR3 comprises 14 residues. Germline trimming cut 5 bases from V and 0 bases from J; bases unmatched to any gene: 5. CDR3 amino acids: CSVRQGSYQETQYF. The CDR3 coding sequence is TGCAGCGTTCGACAGGGGTCGTACCAAGAGACCCAGTACTTC.